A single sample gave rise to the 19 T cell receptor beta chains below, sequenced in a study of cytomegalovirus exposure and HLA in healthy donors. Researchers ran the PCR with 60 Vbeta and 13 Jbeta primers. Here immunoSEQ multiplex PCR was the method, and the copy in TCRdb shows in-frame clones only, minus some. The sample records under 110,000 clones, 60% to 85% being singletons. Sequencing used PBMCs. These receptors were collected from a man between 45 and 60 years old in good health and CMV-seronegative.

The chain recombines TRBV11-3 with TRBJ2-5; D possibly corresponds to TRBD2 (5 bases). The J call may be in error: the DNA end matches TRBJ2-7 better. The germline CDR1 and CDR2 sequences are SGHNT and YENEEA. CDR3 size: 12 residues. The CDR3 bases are TGTGCCAGCAGCTTAAGCGGCTACGAGCAGTACTTC. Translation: CASSLSGYEQYF.

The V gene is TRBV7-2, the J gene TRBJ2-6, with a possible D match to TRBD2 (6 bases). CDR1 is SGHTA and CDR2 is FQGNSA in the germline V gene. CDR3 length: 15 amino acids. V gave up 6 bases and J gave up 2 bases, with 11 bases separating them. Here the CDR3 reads CASSYRGTGANVLTF. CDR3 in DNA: TGTGCCAGCAGTTACCGGGGGACTGGGGCCAACGTCCTGACTTTC.

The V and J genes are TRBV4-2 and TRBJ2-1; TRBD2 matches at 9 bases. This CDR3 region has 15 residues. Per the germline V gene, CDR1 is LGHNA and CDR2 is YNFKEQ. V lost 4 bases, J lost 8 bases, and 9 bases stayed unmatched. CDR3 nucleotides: TGTGCCAGCAGCCTATTAGCGGGAGAAAGTTATGAGCAGTTCTTC. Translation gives CASSLLAGESYEQFF.

The CDR3 DNA is TGTGCCAGCACCGGGGGGCCCACAGATACGCAGTATTTT. Translating it yields CASTGGPTDTQYF. This chain uses TRBV28 with TRBJ2-3; weak D call: TRBD2 (7 bases). There are 13 residues in the CDR3. The V and J ends lost 7 bases and 2 bases respectively, with 10 bases between them. CDR1 and CDR2 from the germline V gene are MDHEN and SYDVKM.

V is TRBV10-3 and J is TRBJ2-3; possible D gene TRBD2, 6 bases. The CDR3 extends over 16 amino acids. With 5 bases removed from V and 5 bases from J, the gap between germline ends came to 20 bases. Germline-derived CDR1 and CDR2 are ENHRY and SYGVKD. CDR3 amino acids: CAISPRSGRKVDTQYF. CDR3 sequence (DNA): TGTGCCATCAGTCCTCGCAGCGGGCGGAAGGTAGATACGCAGTATTTT.

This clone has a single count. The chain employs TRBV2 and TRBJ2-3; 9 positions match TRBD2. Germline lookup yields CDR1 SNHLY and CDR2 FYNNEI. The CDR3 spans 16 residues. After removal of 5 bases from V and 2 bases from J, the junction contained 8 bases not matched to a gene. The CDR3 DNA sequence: TGTGCCAGCAGTCGGAATAGCGGGGGACCCACAGATACGCAGTATTTT. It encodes CASSRNSGGPTDTQYF. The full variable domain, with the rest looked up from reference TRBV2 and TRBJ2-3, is EPEVTQTPSHQVTQMGQEVILRCVPISNHLYFYWYRQILGQKVEFLVSFYNNEISEKSEIFDDQFSVERPDGSNFTLKIRSTKLEDSAMYFCASSRNSGGPTDTQYFGPGTRLTVL.

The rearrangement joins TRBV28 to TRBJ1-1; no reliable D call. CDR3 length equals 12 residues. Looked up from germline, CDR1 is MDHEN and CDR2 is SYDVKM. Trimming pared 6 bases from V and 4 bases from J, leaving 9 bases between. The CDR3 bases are TGTGCCAGCAGGCCTCCCGGCACTGAAGCTTTCTTT. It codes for CASRPPGTEAFF. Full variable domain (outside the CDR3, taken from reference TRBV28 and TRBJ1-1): DVKVTQSSRYLVKRTGEKVFLECVQDMDHENMFWYRQDPGLGLRLIYFSYDVKMKEKGDIPEGYSVSREKKERFSLILESASTNQTSMYLCASRPPGTEAFFGQGTRLTVV.

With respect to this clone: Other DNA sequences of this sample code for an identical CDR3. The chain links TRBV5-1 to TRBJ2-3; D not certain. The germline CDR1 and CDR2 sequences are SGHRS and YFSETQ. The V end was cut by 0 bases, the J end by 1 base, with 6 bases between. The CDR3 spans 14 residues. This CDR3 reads CASSLARGTDTQYF. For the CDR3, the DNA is TGCGCCAGCAGCTTGGCCCGGGGCACAGATACGCAGTATTTT.

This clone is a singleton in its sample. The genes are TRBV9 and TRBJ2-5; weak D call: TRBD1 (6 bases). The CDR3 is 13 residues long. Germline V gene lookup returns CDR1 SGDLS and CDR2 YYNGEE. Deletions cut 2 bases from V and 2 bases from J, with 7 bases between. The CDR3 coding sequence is TGTGCCAGCAGCGTCGGACAGCAAGAGACCCAGTACTTC. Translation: CASSVGQQETQYF. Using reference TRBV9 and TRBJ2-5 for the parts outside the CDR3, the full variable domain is DSGVTQTPKHLITATGQRVTLRCSPRSGDLSVYWYQQSLDQGLQFLIQYYNGEERAKGNILERFSAQQFPDLHSELNLSSLELGDSALYFCASSVGQQETQYFGPGTRLLVL.

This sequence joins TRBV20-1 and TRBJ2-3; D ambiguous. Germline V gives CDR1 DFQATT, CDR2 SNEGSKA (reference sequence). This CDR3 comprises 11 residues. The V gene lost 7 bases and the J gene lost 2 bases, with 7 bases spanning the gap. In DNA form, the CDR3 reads TGCAGTGGTTCTCTCACAGATACGCAGTATTTT. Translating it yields CSGSLTDTQYF.

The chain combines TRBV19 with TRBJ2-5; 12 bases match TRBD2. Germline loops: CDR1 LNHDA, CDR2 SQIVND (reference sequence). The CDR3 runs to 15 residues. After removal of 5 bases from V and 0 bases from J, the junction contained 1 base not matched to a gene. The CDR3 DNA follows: TGTGCCAGTAGTGGACTAGCGGGGAACCAAGAGACCCAGTACTTC. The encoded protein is CASSGLAGNQETQYF. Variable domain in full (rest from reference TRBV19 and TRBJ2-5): DGGITQSPKYLFRKEGQNVTLSCEQNLNHDAMYWYRQDPGQGLRLIYYSQIVNDFQKGDIAEGYSVSREKKESFPLTVTSAQKNPTAFYLCASSGLAGNQETQYFGPGTRLLVL.

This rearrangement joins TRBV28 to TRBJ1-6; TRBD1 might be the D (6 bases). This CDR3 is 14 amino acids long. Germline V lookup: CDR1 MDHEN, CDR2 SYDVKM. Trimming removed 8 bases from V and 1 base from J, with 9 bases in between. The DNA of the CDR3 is TGTGCCAGCCAGGGGATATCCTATAATTCACCCCTCCACTTT. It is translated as CASQGISYNSPLHF.

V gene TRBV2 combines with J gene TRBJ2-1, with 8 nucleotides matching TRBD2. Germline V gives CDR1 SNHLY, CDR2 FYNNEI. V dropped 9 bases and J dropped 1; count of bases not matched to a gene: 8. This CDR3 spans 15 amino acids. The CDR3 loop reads CASRAAGVSYNEQFF. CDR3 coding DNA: TGTGCCAGTCGGGCAGCGGGAGTTTCCTACAATGAGCAGTTCTTC. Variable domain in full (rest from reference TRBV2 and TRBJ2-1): EPEVTQTPSHQVTQMGQEVILRCVPISNHLYFYWYRQILGQKVEFLVSFYNNEISEKSEIFDDQFSVERPDGSNFTLKIRSTKLEDSAMYFCASRAAGVSYNEQFFGPGTRLTVL.

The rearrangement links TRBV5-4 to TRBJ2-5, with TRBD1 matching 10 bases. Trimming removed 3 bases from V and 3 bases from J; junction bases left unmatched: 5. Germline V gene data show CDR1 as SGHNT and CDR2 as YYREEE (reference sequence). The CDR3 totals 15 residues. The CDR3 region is CASSSLGQGKETQYF. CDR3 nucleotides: TGTGCCAGCAGCTCCCTGGGACAGGGGAAAGAGACCCAGTACTTC.

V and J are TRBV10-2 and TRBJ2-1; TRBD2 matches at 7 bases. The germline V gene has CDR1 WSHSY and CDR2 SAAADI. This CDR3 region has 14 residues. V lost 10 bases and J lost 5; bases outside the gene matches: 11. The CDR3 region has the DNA TGCGCCATCCGTGCGGGAGTAACCAACAATGAGCAGTTCTTC. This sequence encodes CAIRAGVTNNEQFF.

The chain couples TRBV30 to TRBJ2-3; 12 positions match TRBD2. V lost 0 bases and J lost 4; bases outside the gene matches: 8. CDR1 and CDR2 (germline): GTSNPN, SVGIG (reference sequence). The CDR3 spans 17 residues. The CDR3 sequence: CAWSVSRTSGTPDTQYF. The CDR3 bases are TGTGCCTGGAGTGTCTCCCGGACTAGCGGGACCCCAGATACGCAGTATTTT.

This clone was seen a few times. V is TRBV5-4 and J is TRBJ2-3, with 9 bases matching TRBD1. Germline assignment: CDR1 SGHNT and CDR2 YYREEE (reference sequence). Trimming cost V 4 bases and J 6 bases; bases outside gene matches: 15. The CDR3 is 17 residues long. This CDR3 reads CASSRTGVNGISDTQYF. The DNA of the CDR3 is TGTGCCAGCAGCCGGACAGGGGTTAATGGTATATCGGATACGCAGTATTTT. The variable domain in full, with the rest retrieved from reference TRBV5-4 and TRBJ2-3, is ETGVTQSPTHLIKTRGQQVTLRCSSQSGHNTVSWYQQALGQGPQFIFQYYREEENGRGNFPPRFSGLQFPNYSSELNVNALELDDSALYLCASSRTGVNGISDTQYFGPGTRLTVL.

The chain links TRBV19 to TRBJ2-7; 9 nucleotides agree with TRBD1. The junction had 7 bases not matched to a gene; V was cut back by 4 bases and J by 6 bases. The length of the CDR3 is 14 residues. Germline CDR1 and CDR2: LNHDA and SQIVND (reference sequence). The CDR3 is CASSRTGDESEQYF. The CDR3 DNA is TGTGCCAGTAGTAGGACAGGGGATGAATCCGAGCAGTACTTC.

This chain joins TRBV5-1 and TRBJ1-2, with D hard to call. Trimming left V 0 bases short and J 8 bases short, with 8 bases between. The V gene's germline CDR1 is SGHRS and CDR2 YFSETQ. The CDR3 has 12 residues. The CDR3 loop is CASSLDKRGYTF. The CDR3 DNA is TGCGCCAGCAGCTTGGACAAGAGGGGCTACACCTTC.